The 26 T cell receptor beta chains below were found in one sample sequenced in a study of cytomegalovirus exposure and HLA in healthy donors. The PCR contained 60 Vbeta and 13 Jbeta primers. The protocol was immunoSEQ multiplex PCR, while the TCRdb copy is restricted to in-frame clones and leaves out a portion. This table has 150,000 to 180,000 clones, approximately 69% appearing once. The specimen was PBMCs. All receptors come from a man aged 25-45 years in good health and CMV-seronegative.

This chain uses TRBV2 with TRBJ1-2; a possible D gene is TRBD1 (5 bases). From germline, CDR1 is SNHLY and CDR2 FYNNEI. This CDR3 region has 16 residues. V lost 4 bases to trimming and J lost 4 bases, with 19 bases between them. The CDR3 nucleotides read TGTGCCAGCAGTGGGAGCGGGACGCCATTACCCTATGGCTACACCTTC. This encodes CASSGSGTPLPYGYTF.

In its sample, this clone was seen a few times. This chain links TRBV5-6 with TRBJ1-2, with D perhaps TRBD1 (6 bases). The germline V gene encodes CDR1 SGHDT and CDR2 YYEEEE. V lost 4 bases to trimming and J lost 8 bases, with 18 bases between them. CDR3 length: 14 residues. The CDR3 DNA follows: TGTGCCAGCAGCAGCCGACTGGGGGCTTCCGGCTACACCTTC. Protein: CASSSRLGASGYTF.

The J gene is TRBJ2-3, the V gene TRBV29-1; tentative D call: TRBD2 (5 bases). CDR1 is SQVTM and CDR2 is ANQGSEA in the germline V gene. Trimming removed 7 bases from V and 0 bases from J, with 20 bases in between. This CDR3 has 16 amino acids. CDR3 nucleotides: TGCAGCGCGCCGTCCTCTGGAGGTCTTAGCACAGATACGCAGTATTTT. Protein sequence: CSAPSSGGLSTDTQYF.

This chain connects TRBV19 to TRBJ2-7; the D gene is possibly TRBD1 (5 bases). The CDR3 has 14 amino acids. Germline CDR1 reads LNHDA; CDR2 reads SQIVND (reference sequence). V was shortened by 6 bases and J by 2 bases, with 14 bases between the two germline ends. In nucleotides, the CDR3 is TGTGCCAGTAGGGGGCTGGTCTATCCCTACGAGCAGTACTTC. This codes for CASRGLVYPYEQYF.

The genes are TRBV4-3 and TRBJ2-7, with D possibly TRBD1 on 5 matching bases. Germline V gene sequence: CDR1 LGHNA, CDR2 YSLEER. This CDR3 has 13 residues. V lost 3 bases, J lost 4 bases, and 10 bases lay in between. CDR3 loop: CASSQARGYEQYF. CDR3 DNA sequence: TGCGCCAGCAGCCAGGCAAGGGGATACGAGCAGTACTTC.

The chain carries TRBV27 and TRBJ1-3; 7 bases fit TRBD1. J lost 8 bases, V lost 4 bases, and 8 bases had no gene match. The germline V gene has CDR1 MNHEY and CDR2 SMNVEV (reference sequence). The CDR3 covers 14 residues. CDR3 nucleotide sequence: TGTGCCAGCAGTTCGACAGGGTTGTTGGACACCATATATTTT. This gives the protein CASSSTGLLDTIYF.

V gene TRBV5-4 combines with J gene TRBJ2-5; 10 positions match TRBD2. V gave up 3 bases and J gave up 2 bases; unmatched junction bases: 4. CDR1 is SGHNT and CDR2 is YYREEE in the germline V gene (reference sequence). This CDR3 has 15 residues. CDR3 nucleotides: TGTGCCAGCAGCTGGGGGACTAGCGAACAAGAGACCCAGTACTTC. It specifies CASSWGTSEQETQYF.

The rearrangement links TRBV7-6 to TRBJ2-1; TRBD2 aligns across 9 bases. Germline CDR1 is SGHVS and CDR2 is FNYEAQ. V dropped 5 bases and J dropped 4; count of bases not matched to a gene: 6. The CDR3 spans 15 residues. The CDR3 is CASSRVAGAYNEQFF. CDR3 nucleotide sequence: TGTGCCAGCAGCCGAGTAGCGGGGGCATACAATGAGCAGTTCTTC.

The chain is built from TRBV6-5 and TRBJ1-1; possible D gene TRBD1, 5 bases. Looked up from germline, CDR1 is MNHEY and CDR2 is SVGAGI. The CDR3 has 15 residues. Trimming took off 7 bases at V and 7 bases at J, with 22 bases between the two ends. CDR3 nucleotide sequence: TGTGCCAGCACTTCAAAACGCGGGGGGTTTGGTGAAGCTTTCTTT. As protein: CASTSKRGGFGEAFF.

CDR3 region: CASSIGGQGWYQPQHF. The CDR3 DNA reads as TGTGCCAGTAGTATAGGTGGACAGGGATGGTATCAGCCCCAGCATTTT. The chain links TRBV19 to TRBJ1-5, with 8 bases that match TRBD1. The V segment lost 1 base and the J segment 5 bases; nucleotides outside the gene matches: 7. Germline values: CDR1 LNHDA, CDR2 SQIVND (reference sequence). The length of the CDR3 is 16 residues.

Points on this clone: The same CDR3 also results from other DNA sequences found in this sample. The CDR3 nucleotides read TGCAGCGTCGATGGGACAGGAGGATATGGCTACACCTTC. Amino acids: CSVDGTGGYGYTF. The rearrangement uses TRBV29-1 and TRBJ1-2; 8 bases match TRBD1. The junction had 8 bases not matched to a gene; V was cut back by 6 bases and J by 5 bases. Germline CDR1 is SQVTM and CDR2 is ANQGSEA. The CDR3 consists of 13 residues.

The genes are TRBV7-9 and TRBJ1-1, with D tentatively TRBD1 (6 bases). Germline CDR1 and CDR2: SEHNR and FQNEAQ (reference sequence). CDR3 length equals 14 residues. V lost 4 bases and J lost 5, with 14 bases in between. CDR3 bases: TGTGCCAGCAGCTCAGGGGTAGGGTGGACTGAAGCTTTCTTT. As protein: CASSSGVGWTEAFF.

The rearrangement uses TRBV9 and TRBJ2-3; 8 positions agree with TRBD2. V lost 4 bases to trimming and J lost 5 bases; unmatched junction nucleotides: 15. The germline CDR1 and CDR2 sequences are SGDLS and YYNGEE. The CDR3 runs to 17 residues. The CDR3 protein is CASSSRGSGVPVDTQYF. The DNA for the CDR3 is TGTGCCAGCAGCTCGCGGGGTAGCGGGGTCCCCGTAGATACGCAGTATTTT.

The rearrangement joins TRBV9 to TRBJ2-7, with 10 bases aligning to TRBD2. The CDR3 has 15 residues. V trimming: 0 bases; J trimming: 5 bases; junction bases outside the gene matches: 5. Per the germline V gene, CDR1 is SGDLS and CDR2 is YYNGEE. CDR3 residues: CASSVGSGGAHEQYF. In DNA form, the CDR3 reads TGTGCCAGCAGCGTAGGGAGCGGGGGGGCCCACGAGCAGTACTTC. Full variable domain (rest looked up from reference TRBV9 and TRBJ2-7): DSGVTQTPKHLITATGQRVTLRCSPRSGDLSVYWYQQSLDQGLQFLIQYYNGEERAKGNILERFSAQQFPDLHSELNLSSLELGDSALYFCASSVGSGGAHEQYFGPGTRLTVT.

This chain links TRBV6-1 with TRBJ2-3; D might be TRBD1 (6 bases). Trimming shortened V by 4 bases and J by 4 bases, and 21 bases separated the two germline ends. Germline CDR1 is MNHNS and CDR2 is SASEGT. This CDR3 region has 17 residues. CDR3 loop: CASSGARDKKVPDTQYF. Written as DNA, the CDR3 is TGTGCCAGCAGTGGAGCCCGGGACAAAAAAGTGCCAGATACGCAGTATTTT.

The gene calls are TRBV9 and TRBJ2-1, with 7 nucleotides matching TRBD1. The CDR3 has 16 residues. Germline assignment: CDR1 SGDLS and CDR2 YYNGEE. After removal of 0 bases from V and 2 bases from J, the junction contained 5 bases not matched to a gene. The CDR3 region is CASSVGAGGPYNEQFF. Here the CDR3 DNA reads TGTGCCAGCAGCGTAGGGGCAGGGGGTCCCTACAATGAGCAGTTCTTC.

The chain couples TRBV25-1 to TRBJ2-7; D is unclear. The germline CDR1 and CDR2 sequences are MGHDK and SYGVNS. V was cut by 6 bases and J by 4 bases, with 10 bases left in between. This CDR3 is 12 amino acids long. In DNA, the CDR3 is TGTGCCAGCAGCGTAGATCCTTACGAGCAGTACTTC. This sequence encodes CASSVDPYEQYF.

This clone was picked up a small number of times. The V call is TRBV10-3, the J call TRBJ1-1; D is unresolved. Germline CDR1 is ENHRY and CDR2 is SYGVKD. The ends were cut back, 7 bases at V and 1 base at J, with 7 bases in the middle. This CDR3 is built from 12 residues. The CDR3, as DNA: TGTGCCATCAATCGCGGGAACACTGAAGCTTTCTTT. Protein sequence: CAINRGNTEAFF.

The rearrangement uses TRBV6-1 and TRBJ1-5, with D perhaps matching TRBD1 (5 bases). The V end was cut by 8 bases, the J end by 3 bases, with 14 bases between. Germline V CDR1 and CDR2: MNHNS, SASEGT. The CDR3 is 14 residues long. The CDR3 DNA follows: TGTGCCAGCCTCCGAGACAGTTTCAATCAGCCCCAGCATTTT. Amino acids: CASLRDSFNQPQHF.

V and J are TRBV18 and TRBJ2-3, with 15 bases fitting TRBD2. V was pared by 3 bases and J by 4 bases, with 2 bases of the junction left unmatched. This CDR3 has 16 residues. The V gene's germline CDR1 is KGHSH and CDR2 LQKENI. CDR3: CASSPRTSGGADTQYF. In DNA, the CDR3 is TGTGCCAGCTCACCTCGGACTAGCGGGGGGGCAGATACGCAGTATTTT.

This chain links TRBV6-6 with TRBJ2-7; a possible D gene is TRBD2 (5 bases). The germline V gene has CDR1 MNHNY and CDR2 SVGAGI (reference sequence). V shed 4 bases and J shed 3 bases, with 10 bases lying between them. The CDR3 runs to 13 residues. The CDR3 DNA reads TGTGCCAGCAGTTTCCCCGGACTCTACGAGCAGTACTTC. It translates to CASSFPGLYEQYF.

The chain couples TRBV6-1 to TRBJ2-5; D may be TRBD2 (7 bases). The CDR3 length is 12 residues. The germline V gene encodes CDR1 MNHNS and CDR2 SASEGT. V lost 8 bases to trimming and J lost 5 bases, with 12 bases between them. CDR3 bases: TGTGCCAGCCGGGGGGCGGTGGAGACCCAGTACTTC. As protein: CASRGAVETQYF.

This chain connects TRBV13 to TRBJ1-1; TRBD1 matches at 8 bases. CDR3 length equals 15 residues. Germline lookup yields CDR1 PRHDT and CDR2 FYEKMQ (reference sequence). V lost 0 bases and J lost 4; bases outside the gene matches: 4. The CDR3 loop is CASSLGQGAITEAFF. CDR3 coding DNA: TGTGCCAGCAGCTTAGGTCAGGGGGCCATCACTGAAGCTTTCTTT. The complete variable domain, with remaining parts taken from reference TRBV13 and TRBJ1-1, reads AAGVIQSPRHLIKEKRETATLKCYPIPRHDTVYWYQQGPGQDPQFLISFYEKMQSDKGSIPDRFSAQQFSDYHSELNMSSLELGDSALYFCASSLGQGAITEAFFGQGTRLTVV.

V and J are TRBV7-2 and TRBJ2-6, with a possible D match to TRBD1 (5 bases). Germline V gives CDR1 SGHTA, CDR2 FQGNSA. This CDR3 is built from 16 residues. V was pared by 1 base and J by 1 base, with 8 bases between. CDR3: CASSLVPGSGANVLTF. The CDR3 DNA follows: TGTGCCAGCAGCTTAGTTCCAGGGTCTGGGGCCAACGTCCTGACTTTC. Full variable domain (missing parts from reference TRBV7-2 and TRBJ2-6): GAGVSQSPSNKVTEKGKDVELRCDPISGHTALYWYRQSLGQGLEFLIYFQGNSAPDKSGLPSDRFSAERTGGSVSTLTIQRTQQEDSAVYLCASSLVPGSGANVLTFGAGSRLTVL.

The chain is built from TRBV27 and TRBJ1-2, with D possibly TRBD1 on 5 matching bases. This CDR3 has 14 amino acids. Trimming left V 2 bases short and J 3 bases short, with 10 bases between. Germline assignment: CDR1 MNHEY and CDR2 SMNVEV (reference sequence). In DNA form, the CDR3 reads TGTGCCAGCAGTTTAGGCGCCAGGGACTATGGCTACACCTTC. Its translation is CASSLGARDYGYTF.

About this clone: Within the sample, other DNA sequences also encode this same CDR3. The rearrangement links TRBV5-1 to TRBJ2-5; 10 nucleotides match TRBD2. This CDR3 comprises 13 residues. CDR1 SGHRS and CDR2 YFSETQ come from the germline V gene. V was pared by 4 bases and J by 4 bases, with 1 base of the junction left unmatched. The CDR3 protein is CASSLAGAETQYF. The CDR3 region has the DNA TGCGCCAGCAGCCTAGCGGGGGCAGAGACCCAGTACTTC.